These T cell receptor beta chains were read from a single sample in a study of blood T cell repertoires in COVID-19. Repertoires were generated with immunoSEQ multiplex PCR, while TCRdb's copy carries only in-frame clones and drops some. The data show 25,000 to 35,000 clones, 84% seen once. Sequencing input: peripheral blood. The receptors were gathered from a human donor in a cohort sampled during active COVID-19. Each CDR3 is given with its conserved first and last residue. D genes are given only for firm matches. Rows may omit the clone size; those that give it use once, few, many or a size class.

.,TRBJ2-2,.,TRBV4-1,CASSPGSWTGELFF,TGCGCCAGCAGCCCAGGGTCGTGGACCGGGGAGCTGTTTTTT
TRBD2,TRBJ2-1,.,TRBV5-1,CASSPGGSSYNEQFF,TGCGCCAGCAGCCCGGGGGGGAGCTCCTACAATGAGCAGTTCTTC
TRBD1,TRBJ1-1,once,TRBV4-1,CASSPRRQGTLKPSPFF,TGCGCCAGCAGCCCCCGACGACAGGGAACACTGAAACCTTCTCCTTTCTTT
.,TRBJ2-7,.,TRBV18,CASSHTAGQGPYEQYF,TGTGCCAGCTCACACACGGCGGGGCAGGGACCCTACGAGCAGTACTTC
TRBD1,TRBJ1-5,.,TRBV7-8,CASSLGRGLSNQPQHF,TGTGCCAGCAGCTTAGGCAGGGGGTTAAGCAATCAGCCCCAGCATTTT
.,TRBJ1-4,once,TRBV7-2,CASSLAAGFQELFF,TGTGCCAGCAGCTTAGCGGCGGGATTTCAAGAACTGTTTTTT
.,TRBJ1-1,.,TRBV6-6,CASSYPELTEAFF,TGTGCCAGCAGTTACCCAGAATTGACAGAAGCTTTCTTT
.,TRBJ2-5,.,TRBV6-2/TRBV6-3,CASSYGGLETQYF,TGTGCCAGCAGTTACGGAGGTCTAGAGACCCAGTACTTC
.,TRBJ1-2,.,TRBV3-1/TRBV3-2,CASSGLRVNYGYTF,TGTGCCAGCTCGGGACTCAGGGTCAACTATGGCTACACCTTC
TRBD1,TRBJ2-5,.,TRBV12-3/TRBV12-4,CASSRDRAETQYF,TGTGCCAGCAGTCGGGACAGGGCAGAGACCCAGTACTTC
.,TRBJ1-2,.,TRBV3-1/TRBV3-2,CASSRGTIDGYTF,TGTGCCAGCAGCAGGGGCACTATCGATGGCTACACCTTC
TRBD1,TRBJ1-2,.,TRBV7-2,CASSHQPGDRGFFAGYTF,TGTGCCAGCAGCCATCAGCCAGGGGACAGGGGATTTTTCGCGGGCTACACCTTC
TRBD2,TRBJ2-2,.,TRBV5-5,CASSPPAGGHTGELFF,TGTGCCAGCAGCCCCCCAGCGGGGGGGCACACCGGGGAGCTGTTTTTT
TRBD2,TRBJ2-1,.,TRBV4-1,CASSRPGRGSNNEQFF,TGCGCCAGCAGCCGGCCAGGGCGGGGGTCTAACAATGAGCAGTTCTTC
TRBD1,TRBJ2-1,.,TRBV10-2,CASNSYGTDNEQFF,TGCGCCAGCAACTCTTATGGGACAGACAATGAGCAGTTCTTC
TRBD1,TRBJ1-6,few,TRBV28,CASTARGRGDSPLHF,TGTGCCAGCACCGCCAGGGGCAGGGGGGATTCACCCCTCCACTTT
.,TRBJ2-4,.,TRBV3-1/TRBV3-2,CASSAIGRGIQYF,TGTGCCAGCAGCGCTATAGGTCGGGGGATTCAGTACTTC
.,TRBJ1-2,.,TRBV19,CASSHVGANYGYTF,TGTGCCAGTAGTCATGTGGGGGCAAACTATGGCTACACCTTC
TRBD1,TRBJ1-1,.,TRBV5-1,CASSLDGTGNTEAFF,TGCGCCAGCAGCTTGGATGGGACAGGGAACACTGAAGCTTTCTTT
.,TRBJ2-2,.,TRBV21-1,CASSNLRGNTGELFF,TGTGCCAGCAGCAACCTCAGGGGGAACACCGGGGAGCTGTTTTTT
TRBD2,TRBJ2-4,once,TRBV2,CASSEKRGPGQQYF,TGTGCCAGCAGTGAAAAGCGGGGGCCGGGTCAGCAGTACTTC
.,TRBJ1-3,.,TRBV4-3,CASSNRKGNTIYF,TGCGCCAGCAGCAACCGAAAGGGGAACACCATATATTTT
TRBD2,TRBJ2-1,.,TRBV9,CASSDSGGPGNEQFF,TGTGCCAGCAGCGATAGCGGGGGCCCAGGGAATGAGCAGTTCTTC
.,TRBJ2-3,.,TRBV7-9,CASGPGLGHSDTQYF,TGTGCCAGCGGCCCCGGGTTGGGGCACTCGGATACGCAGTATTTT
TRBD2,TRBJ2-1,once,TRBV5-1,CASTLTSGGAFNEQFF,TGCGCCAGCACCCTGACTAGCGGGGGGGCGTTTAATGAGCAGTTCTTC
.,TRBJ2-7,.,TRBV27,CASSLSRETYEQYF,TGTGCCAGCAGTTTATCGAGGGAAACCTACGAGCAGTACTTC
TRBD1,TRBJ1-2,.,TRBV23-1,CASSQSRQGAYGYTF,TGCGCCAGCAGTCAATCCCGACAGGGGGCATATGGCTACACCTTC
.,TRBJ2-6,.,TRBV6-5,CASRTVFSGANVLTF,TGTGCCAGCAGAACTGTTTTCTCTGGGGCCAACGTCCTGACTTTC
.,TRBJ2-7,.,TRBV7-2,CASSSTGWYEQYF,TGTGCCAGCAGCTCTACAGGGTGGTACGAGCAGTACTTC
TRBD1,TRBJ2-1,.,TRBV11-2,CASSLPTGLTYNEQFF,TGTGCCAGCAGCCTCCCGACAGGGCTGACCTACAATGAGCAGTTCTTC
.,TRBJ2-5,once,TRBV7-3,CASSLAYQETQYF,TGTGCCAGCAGCTTAGCGTACCAAGAGACCCAGTACTTC
.,TRBJ2-7,.,TRBV14,CASSPGTSYEQYF,TGTGCCAGCAGCCCGGGGACTTCCTACGAGCAGTACTTC
.,TRBJ1-3,.,TRBV14,CASSQVVISGRNTIYF,TGTGCCAGCAGCCAAGTCGTGATCAGTGGCCGAAACACCATATATTTT
TRBD1,TRBJ1-1,.,TRBV4-2,CASSPIGQGVRHWAFF,TGTGCCAGCAGCCCTATAGGACAGGGGGTAAGGCACTGGGCTTTCTTT
TRBD2,TRBJ2-3,.,TRBV7-2,CASSLGVLAATDTQYF,TGTGCCAGCAGCTTAGGAGTTCTAGCGGCCACAGATACGCAGTATTTT
.,TRBJ2-3,.,TRBV7-9,CASSLTGDTQYF,TGTGCCAGCAGCTTGACCGGGGATACGCAGTATTTT
.,TRBJ2-7,.,TRBV6-6,CASSDQQVDRYEQYF,TGTGCCAGCAGCGACCAACAGGTGGACCGTTACGAGCAGTACTTC
TRBD2,TRBJ2-3,.,TRBV9,CASSVDLAGVTDTQYF,TGTGCCAGCAGCGTAGACCTAGCGGGGGTTACAGATACGCAGTATTTT
.,TRBJ1-5,.,TRBV19,CASAADGQFSNQPQHF,TGTGCCAGTGCAGCGGACGGGCAATTTAGCAATCAGCCCCAGCATTTT
TRBD1,TRBJ1-2,.,TRBV30,CAWTRDSGYGYTF,TGTGCCTGGACCCGGGACAGTGGCTATGGCTACACCTTC
.,TRBJ2-1,.,TRBV4-2,CASSLRAGSYNEQFF,TGTGCCAGCAGCCTCCGAGCGGGCTCCTACAATGAGCAGTTCTTC
.,TRBJ1-2,few,TRBV7-9,CASSLGDRNSYGYTF,TGTGCCAGCAGCTTAGGAGACAGGAACTCCTATGGCTACACCTTC
TRBD2,TRBJ2-1,.,TRBV18,CASSPFASGGSYNEQFF,TGTGCCAGCTCACCATTTGCTAGCGGGGGTTCCTACAATGAGCAGTTCTTC
.,TRBJ2-7,.,TRBV5-1,CASSLAAGLYEQYF,TGCGCCAGCAGCTTGGCGGCAGGGCTGTACGAGCAGTACTTC
.,TRBJ1-2,.,TRBV6-1,CASSEATGDYGYTF,TGTGCCAGCAGTGAAGCGACAGGCGACTATGGCTACACCTTC
.,TRBJ2-3,.,TRBV4-2,CASSQDLQGGDTQYF,TGTGCCAGCAGCCAAGATCTGCAGGGGGGAGATACGCAGTATTTT
TRBD2,TRBJ2-1,.,TRBV6-1,CASSGASAGGLSNEQFF,TGTGCCAGCAGTGGCGCCTCAGCGGGGGGGCTATCCAATGAGCAGTTCTTC
TRBD2,TRBJ2-7,.,TRBV9,CASSVGTSGANEQYF,TGTGCCAGCAGCGTTGGGACTAGCGGGGCCAACGAGCAGTACTTC
.,TRBJ2-2,.,TRBV11-2,CASSPDTLPTGELFF,TGTGCCAGCAGCCCGGACACGCTCCCTACCGGGGAGCTGTTTTTT
.,TRBJ2-5,few,TRBV14,CASSDRRGAGQETQYF,TGTGCCAGCAGCGACCGGAGGGGCGCGGGGCAAGAGACCCAGTACTTC
TRBD2,TRBJ2-5,.,TRBV7-2,CASSLALAGAHQETQYF,TGTGCCAGCAGCTTAGCCCTAGCGGGGGCCCACCAAGAGACCCAGTACTTC
TRBD2,TRBJ2-2,.,TRBV30,CAWSSGGPAGELFF,TGTGCCTGGAGTAGCGGGGGGCCGGCCGGGGAGCTGTTTTTT
.,TRBJ2-1,.,TRBV4-3,CASSQDNSGSYNEQFF,TGCGCCAGCAGCCAAGATAATAGCGGCTCCTACAATGAGCAGTTCTTC
.,TRBJ2-1,.,TRBV6-5,CASSYSRYNEQFF,TGTGCCAGCAGTTACTCCCGGTACAATGAGCAGTTCTTC
TRBD1,TRBJ1-2,once,TRBV7-2,CASSLADRGFYGYTF,TGTGCCAGCAGCTTAGCGGACAGGGGGTTCTATGGCTACACCTTC
TRBD2,TRBJ2-3,.,TRBV2,CASRRTSGTDTQYF,TGTGCCAGCAGGAGGACTAGCGGCACAGATACGCAGTATTTT
.,TRBJ1-4,.,TRBV20-1,CSASGHDEKLFF,TGCAGTGCTAGTGGACACGATGAAAAACTGTTTTTT
TRBD1,TRBJ1-4,.,TRBV5-1,CASSYRQGAEKLFF,TGCGCCAGCAGCTACCGACAGGGGGCGGAAAAACTGTTTTTT
TRBD2,TRBJ2-2,.,TRBV28,CASSSPGTSGSFTGELFF,TGTGCCAGCAGTTCTCCCGGGACTAGCGGGTCTTTCACCGGGGAGCTGTTTTTT
TRBD1,TRBJ1-4,.,TRBV2,CASRQGGAEKLFF,TGTGCCAGCAGACAGGGGGGTGCTGAAAAACTGTTTTTT